This T cell receptor (beta chain) stems from a study of beta chain features in type 1 diabetes listed by TCRdb under 2018. A note on the overall study: Patients and healthy donors did not differ in mean age, gender distribution, total cell number or subset yield. Across all samples, approximately 98,000,000 sorted cells were examined, and cell number per subset correlated strongly with RNA yield. The study compared TCRB repertoires of sorted circulating CD4+ T cell subsets between recently diagnosed type 1 diabetes patients and matched healthy donors. Whereas all 30 or so donors provided naive and central memory subsets, regulatory and stem cell-like memory subsets were isolated from just 8 patients and about 8 healthy donors. Findings and caveats that apply to the study as a whole: Because small numbers of individuals were included in the HLA sub-analyses, any influence of HLA type on TCRB rearrangement was left unresolved. PCR might favor shorter templates, but patient and control samples were amplified and corrected together, so any skew would affect both groups equally. At VDJ recombination sites, patients with type 1 diabetes made fewer insertions and deleted more nucleotides, a pattern implying thymic rearrangement abnormalities. Naive, central memory and regulatory TCRB repertoires appeared to be more similar among patients than among healthy donors. Because cDNA rather than genomic DNA was sequenced, highly expressing activated cells could have been over-represented, although no difference in activation and CD3 levels was found between groups. A moderate but significant shortening of TCRB CDR3 length was observed in type 1 diabetes patients in all four CD4+ subsets.

About this clone: Its specific antigen is unknown. No base quality values were provided; no much bigger clone lies one nucleotide off.

The entire amount of isolated RNA was reverse transcribed using the High Capacity cDNA Reverse Transcription Kit, so the sequenced TCRB transcripts were expressed ones. Deep immunoSEQ sequencing was performed on naive, central memory and regulatory T cell samples, with an average of around 3.5 million total reads per sample. Sorted cells were lysed in RLT buffer and RNA was extracted with DNase-treated RNeasy Micro or Mini kits, depending on cell number. Each cell subset was processed on its own to prevent cross-contamination, while patient and healthy donor samples were processed together. The immunoSEQ multiplex PCR was used to amplify TCRB sequences from cDNA, generating 87-bp fragments that spanned the CDR3 region. Sequencing of the amplicons was performed on the Illumina HiSeq platform. In the source study's methods: Synthetic template baselines were used to correct PCR bias computationally, reads within Hamming distance 2 were collapsed together, and singletons that could not be merged were discarded. Reads were aligned to IMGT to assign V, D and J genes, CDR3 length, and insertions or deletions at six rearrangement sites. Within each subset, clonotype counts were normalized to sorted cell number, after which true diversity and Gini coefficients were computed with the tcR R package. Repertoire sharing was quantified using the overlap coefficient calculated on TCRB nucleotide sequences. Out-of-frame TCRB sequences from naive cells were analyzed as a proxy for the pre-selection repertoire. TCRdb retrieved this table from immuneACCESS and kept in-frame rearrangements only. Not all clones are present; in checked studies, unresolved V genes account for under half, and no reason is known for the remainder. V, J and clone size reflect that table, while D and trimming were determined from the DNA. This sample gives hundreds of thousands of clones in total; more than 13% of them show up just once. The leading ten clones occupy approximately 0.042% of the sample.

V is clipped by 3 bases and J by 4 bases, and the sequence between their germline boundaries is 4 bases long. Based on the germline V gene, the CDR1 and CDR2 sequences are MNHNS and SASEGT. From cysteine to phenylalanine, the CDR3 is 12 amino acids long. Solely the CDR3 DNA is kept, with 36 bases framed from the first base. A single peripheral blood draw of 95 to 150 mL on average was collected from each donor into heparinised tubes. Naive, central memory, regulatory and stem cell-like memory CD4+ T cells were sorted on a BD FACSAria II using a panel including CD45RO, CCR7, CD25, CD127, CD95 and CD27. A purity above 98% was achieved for all sorted populations. PBMCs were isolated immediately by Lymphoprep density gradient centrifugation and stained directly without culture. So that batch effects would be minimized, each experiment stained and sorted samples in pairs, pairing one healthy donor with one patient.

Here the chain combines TRBV6-1 and TRBJ2-1; no D gene can be assigned with confidence. The sample taken for sequencing was naive CD4+ T cells from blood. The cell subset or site label, read with the paper, signifies: true naive CD4+ T cells. This TCR came from a man aged 18 to 35 with type 1 diabetes. CDR3 protein: CASSEDYNEQFF. The bases are TGTGCCAGCAGTGAGGATTACAATGAGCAGTTCTTC.